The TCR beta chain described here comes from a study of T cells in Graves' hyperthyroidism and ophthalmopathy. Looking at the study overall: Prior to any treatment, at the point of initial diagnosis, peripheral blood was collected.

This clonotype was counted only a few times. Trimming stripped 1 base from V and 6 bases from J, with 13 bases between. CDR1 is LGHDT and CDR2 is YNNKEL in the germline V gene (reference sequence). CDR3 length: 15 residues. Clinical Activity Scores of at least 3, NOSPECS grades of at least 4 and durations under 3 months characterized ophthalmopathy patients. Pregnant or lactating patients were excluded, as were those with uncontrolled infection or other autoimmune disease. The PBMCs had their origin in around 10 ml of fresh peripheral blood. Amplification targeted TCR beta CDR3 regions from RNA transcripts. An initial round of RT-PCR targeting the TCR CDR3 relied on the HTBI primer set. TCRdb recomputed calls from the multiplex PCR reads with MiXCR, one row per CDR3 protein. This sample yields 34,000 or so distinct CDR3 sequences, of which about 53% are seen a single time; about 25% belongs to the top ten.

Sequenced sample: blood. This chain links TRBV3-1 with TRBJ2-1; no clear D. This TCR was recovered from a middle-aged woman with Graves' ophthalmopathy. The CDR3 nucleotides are TGTGCCAGCAGCCAAGGTCTTCCCCTGGGCAATGAGCAGTTCTTC. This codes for CASSQGLPLGNEQFF.